The TCR beta chain under discussion was sequenced for a study of blood T cell repertoires in COVID-19. Study at large: Sites in the United States, Italy and Spain provided acute and convalescent COVID-19 samples. T cells, B-cell-depleted T cells, or PBMCs provided the cDNA or gDNA that served as material.

Recruitment covered 20 to 25 US areas and drew participants whose ages spanned roughly 18 to 100 years. Per the original methods: Estimation of nucleated cell counts relied on the amplification of reference gene primers. Generated by immunoSEQ multiplex PCR, the TCRdb table keeps only in-frame clones and is missing some. V, J and clone size are taken as reported in that table, and D and trimming were inferred from the DNA itself. The profile shows 380,000 or so clones, roughly 90% of them singletons. The V gene's germline CDR1 is SGHTA and CDR2 FQGNSA. CDR3 length: 15 amino acids. The germline V and J ends were trimmed by 2 bases and 1 base, with 12 bases remaining between them.

Sequenced: PBMCs or T cells enriched from blood (not recorded which). V and J are TRBV7-2 and TRBJ2-7; maybe TRBD2 (5 bases). This receptor was identified in a young woman with acute COVID-19. Here the CDR3 reads CASSLIHGGSYEQYF. CDR3 sequence (DNA): TGTGCCAGCAGCTTAATTCACGGCGGGTCCTACGAGCAGTACTTC.